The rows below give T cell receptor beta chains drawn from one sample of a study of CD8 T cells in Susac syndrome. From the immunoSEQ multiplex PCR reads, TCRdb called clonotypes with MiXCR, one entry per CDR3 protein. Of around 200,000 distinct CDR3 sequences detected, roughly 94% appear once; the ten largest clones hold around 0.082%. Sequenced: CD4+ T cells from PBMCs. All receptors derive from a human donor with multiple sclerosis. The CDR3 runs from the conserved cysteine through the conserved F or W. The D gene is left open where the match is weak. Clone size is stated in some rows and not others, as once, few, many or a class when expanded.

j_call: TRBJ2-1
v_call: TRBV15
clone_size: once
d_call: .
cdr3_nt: TGTGCCACCAGCAGTATCTTTCGGTCCGCCTACAATGAGCAGTTCTTC
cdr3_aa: CATSSIFRSAYNEQFF

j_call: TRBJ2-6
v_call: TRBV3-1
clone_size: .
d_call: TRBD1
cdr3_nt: TGTGCCAGCAGCTCTCGACAGGGGACCTACTCTGGGGCCAACGTCCTGACTTTC
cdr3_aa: CASSSRQGTYSGANVLTF

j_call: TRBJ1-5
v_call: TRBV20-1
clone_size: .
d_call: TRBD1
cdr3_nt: TGCAGTGCCGGAGGACAGGACAATCAGCCCCAGCATTTT
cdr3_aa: CSAGGQDNQPQHF

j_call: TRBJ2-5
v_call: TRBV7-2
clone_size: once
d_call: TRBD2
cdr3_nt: TGTGCCAGCAGCCCAAGCATAGCGGGCGGCCAAGAGACCCAGTACTTC
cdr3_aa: CASSPSIAGGQETQYF

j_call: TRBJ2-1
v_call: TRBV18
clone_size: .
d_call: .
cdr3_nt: TGTGCCAGCTCACCACCGAAAAGTGACTCCTACAATGAGCAGTTCTTC
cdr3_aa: CASSPPKSDSYNEQFF

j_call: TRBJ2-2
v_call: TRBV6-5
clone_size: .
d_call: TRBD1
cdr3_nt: TGTGCCAGCAGTTGGGACAGGCCGAACACCGGGGAGCTGTTTTTT
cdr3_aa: CASSWDRPNTGELFF

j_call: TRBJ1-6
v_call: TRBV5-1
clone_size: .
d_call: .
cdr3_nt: TGCGCCAGCAAGGGGACGAGGGTAGAATCACCCCTCCACTTT
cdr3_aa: CASKGTRVESPLHF

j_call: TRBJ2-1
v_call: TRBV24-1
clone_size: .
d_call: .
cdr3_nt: TGTGCCACCAGTGCCCACAATGAGCAGTTCTTC
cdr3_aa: CATSAHNEQFF

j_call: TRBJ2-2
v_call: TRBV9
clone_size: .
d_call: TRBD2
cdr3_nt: TGTGCCAGCAGCGTAGTGGGGGGGACTCCTCAATTCACCGGGGAGCTGTTTTTT
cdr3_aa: CASSVVGGTPQFTGELFF

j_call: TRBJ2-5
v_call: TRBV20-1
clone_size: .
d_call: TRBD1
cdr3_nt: TGCAGTGCTAATCGGGACAGGGGAATCCAGTACTTC
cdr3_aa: CSANRDRGIQYF

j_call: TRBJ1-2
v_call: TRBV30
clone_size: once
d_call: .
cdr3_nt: TGTGCCTGGAGTGTACTCTCAGTCTATGGCTACACCTTC
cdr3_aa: CAWSVLSVYGYTF

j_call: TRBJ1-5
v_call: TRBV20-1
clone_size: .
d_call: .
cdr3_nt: TGCAGTGCTCCCCCCCCCGTGGGACAGCCCCAGCATTTT
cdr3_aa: CSAPPPVGQPQHF

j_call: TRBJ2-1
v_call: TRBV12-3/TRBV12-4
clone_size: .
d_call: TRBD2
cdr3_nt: TGTGCCAGCAATCAGGGACTAGCGGGGAGCGAGCAGTTCTTC
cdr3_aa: CASNQGLAGSEQFF

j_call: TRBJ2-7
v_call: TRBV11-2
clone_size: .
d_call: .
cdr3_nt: TGTGCCAGCATCACATTGTCCGGGGCCTCACGCGAGCAGTACTTC
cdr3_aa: CASITLSGASREQYF

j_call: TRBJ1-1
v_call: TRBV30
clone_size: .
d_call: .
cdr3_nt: TGTGCCTGGAGCTGGGGTTTTGAAGCTTTCTTT
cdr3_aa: CAWSWGFEAFF

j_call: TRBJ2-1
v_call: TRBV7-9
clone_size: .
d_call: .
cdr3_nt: TGTGCCAGCAGCACCCCAGGAGGCCCCTACAATGAGCAGTTCTTC
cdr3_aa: CASSTPGGPYNEQFF

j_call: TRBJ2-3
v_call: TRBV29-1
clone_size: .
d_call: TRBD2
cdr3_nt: TGCAGCACCCCGCGGCTAGCGGGGGGCACAGATACGCAGTATTTT
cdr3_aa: CSTPRLAGGTDTQYF

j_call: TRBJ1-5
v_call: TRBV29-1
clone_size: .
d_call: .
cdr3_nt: TGCAGCGTGGGGACCGGAGGTACACAGCATTTT
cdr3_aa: CSVGTGGTQHF

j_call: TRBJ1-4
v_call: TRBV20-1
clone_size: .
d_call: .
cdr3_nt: TGCAGCGCCATACGGGGACTGCCGAATGAAAAACTGTTTTTT
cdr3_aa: CSAIRGLPNEKLFF

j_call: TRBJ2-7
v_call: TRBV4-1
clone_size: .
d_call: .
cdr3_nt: TGCGCCAGCAGCCAAGATCAGGCGGAAGCTTACGAGCAGTACTTC
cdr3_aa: CASSQDQAEAYEQYF

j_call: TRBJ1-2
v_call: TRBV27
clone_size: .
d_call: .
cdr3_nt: TGTGCCAGCGGTGGGGGACCCCACTATGGCTACACCTTC
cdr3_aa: CASGGGPHYGYTF

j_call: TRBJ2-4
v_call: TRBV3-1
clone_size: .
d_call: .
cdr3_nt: TGTGCCAGCAGCCAAGACAACATTCAGTACTTC
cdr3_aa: CASSQDNIQYF

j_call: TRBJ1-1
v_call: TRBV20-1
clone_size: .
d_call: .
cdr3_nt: TGCAGTGCTCGCAAGTCAGGGACCACTGAAGCTTTCTTT
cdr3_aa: CSARKSGTTEAFF

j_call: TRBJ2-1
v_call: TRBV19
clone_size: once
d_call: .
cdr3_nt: TGTGCCAGTAGTCTTCTTTGGGCGCTGTCCCAAGGGACCTACAATGAGCAGTTCTTC
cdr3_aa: CASSLLWALSQGTYNEQFF

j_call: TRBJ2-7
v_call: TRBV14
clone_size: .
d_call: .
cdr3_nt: TGTGCCAGCAGCCCCCGGTCGGCCTGGGAGCAGTACTTC
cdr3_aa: CASSPRSAWEQYF

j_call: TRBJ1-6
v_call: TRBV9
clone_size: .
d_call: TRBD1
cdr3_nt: TGTGCCAGCAGCGTGGACAGGGGGACTTCACCCCTCCACTTT
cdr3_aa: CASSVDRGTSPLHF

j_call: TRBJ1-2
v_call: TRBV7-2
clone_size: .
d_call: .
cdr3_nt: TGTGCCAGCAGCACCAAGACAGCCCCTAGAGGCTACACCTTC
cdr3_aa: CASSTKTAPRGYTF

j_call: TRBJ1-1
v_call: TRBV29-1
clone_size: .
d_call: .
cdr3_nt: TGCAGCCATCGGGCTGCTAACACTGAAGCTTTCTTT
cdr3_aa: CSHRAANTEAFF

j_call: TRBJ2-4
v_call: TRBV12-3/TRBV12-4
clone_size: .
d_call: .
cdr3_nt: TGTGCCAGCAGTGGTGGGGCGGGCCACAAAAACATTCAGTACTTC
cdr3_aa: CASSGGAGHKNIQYF

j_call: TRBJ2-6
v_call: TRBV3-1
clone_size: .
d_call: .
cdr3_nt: TGTGCCAGCAGCCGCAGGACTTCCTCTGGGGCCAACGTCCTGACTTTC
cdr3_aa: CASSRRTSSGANVLTF

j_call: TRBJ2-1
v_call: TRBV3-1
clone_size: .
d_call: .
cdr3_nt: TGTGCCAGCAGCCAAGATCGATGGGGTGGCTCCTACAATGAGCAGTTCTTC
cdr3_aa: CASSQDRWGGSYNEQFF

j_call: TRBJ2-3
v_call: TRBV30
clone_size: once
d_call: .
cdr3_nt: TGTGCCTGGAGTGTCCGGGCGGAAACGCAGTATTTT
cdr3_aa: CAWSVRAETQYF

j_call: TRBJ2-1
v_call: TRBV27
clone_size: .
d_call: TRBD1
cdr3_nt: TGTGCCAGCAGTTTAGGGACAGGGGGGAATGAGCAGTTCTTC
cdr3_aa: CASSLGTGGNEQFF

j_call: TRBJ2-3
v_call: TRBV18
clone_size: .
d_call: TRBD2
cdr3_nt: TGTGCCAGCTCAACTAGCGGCTCCCCAGATACGCAGTATTTT
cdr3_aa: CASSTSGSPDTQYF

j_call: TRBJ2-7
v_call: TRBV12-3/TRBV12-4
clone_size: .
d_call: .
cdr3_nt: TGTGCCAGCAGGGCCGGAGACAAGACCTACGAGCAGTACTTC
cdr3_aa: CASRAGDKTYEQYF

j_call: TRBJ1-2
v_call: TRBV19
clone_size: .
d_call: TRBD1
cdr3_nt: TGTGCCAGTACACAGGGGGGATATGGCTACACCTTC
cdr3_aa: CASTQGGYGYTF

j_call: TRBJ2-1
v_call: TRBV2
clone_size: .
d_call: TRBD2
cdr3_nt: TGTGCCAGCAGTTCTAGCGGGGTCTCCTACAATGAGCAGTTCTTC
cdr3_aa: CASSSSGVSYNEQFF

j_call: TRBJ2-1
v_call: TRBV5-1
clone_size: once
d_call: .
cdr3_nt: TGCGCCAGCAGCTTGCTACAAGAAGAGCAGTTCTTC
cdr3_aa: CASSLLQEEQFF

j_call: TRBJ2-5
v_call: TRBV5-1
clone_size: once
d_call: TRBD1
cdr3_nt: TGCGCCAGCGCATATGGGACAGAAGAGACCCAGTACTTC
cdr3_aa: CASAYGTEETQYF

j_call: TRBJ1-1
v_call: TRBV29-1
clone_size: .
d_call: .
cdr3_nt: TGCAGCGTTGAGAGCTCTGGAGCTTTCTTT
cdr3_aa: CSVESSGAFF

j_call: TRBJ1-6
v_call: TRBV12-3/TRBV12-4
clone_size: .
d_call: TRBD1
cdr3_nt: TGTGCCAGCAGTCTCGGGACAGGGGGTTCACCCCTCCACTTT
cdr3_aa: CASSLGTGGSPLHF

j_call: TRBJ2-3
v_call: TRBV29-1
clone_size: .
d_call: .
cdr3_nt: TGCAGCGTTGGGGTGCTCCTTTTCACAGATACGCAGTATTTT
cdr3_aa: CSVGVLLFTDTQYF

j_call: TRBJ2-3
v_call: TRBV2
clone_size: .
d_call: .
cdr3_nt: TGTGCCAGCCGAGGCAGGGAGGCCGATACGCAGTATTTT
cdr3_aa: CASRGREADTQYF

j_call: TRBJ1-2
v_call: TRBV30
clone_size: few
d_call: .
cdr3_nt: TGTGCCTGGGCCCCCGACAGGAACTATGGCTACACCTTC
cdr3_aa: CAWAPDRNYGYTF

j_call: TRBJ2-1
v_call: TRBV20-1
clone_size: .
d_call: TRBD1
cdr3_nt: TGCAGTCGACAGGGGGGCTCCTACAATGAGCAGTTCTTC
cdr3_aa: CSRQGGSYNEQFF